These T cell receptor beta chains were read from a single sample in a study of identical twins. TCRdb reprocessed the 5' RACE reads via MiXCR and lists one record per CDR3 protein. Here the sample spans some 590,000 distinct CDR3 sequences, roughly 9.5% being singletons. The sample also formed part of further work on yellow fever vaccine responses in identical twins.

The sequencing input was PBMCs. The receptors shown here come from a woman younger than 35 in good health. Each CDR3 is given without its conserved first and last residue. A D gene is named only where the DNA matches it firmly.

v_call: TRBV25-1; d_call: NA; cdr3_aa: ASSASPAGNTEAF
v_call: TRBV5-1; d_call: TRBD1; cdr3_aa: ASSVLTGGATYEQY
v_call: TRBV3-1; d_call: TRBD2; cdr3_aa: ASSQGGRASEQY
v_call: TRBV3-1; d_call: TRBD2; cdr3_aa: ASSQMTSGIGEQF
v_call: TRBV27; d_call: NA; cdr3_aa: ASRRGANQLYEQY
v_call: TRBV12-3/TRBV12-4; d_call: TRBD2; cdr3_aa: ASSPGLAGANVLT
v_call: TRBV12-3/TRBV12-4; d_call: NA; cdr3_aa: ASSSWSTDTQY
v_call: TRBV20-1; d_call: TRBD2; cdr3_aa: SAPSGTSGTDTQY
v_call: TRBV15; d_call: NA; cdr3_aa: ATSRDKGHTEAF
v_call: TRBV11-2; d_call: TRBD2; cdr3_aa: ASSFLGLAGGPDEQF
v_call: TRBV29-1; d_call: TRBD2; cdr3_aa: SVDPGGRSYNEQF
v_call: TRBV5-1; d_call: NA; cdr3_aa: ASSLEGSREKLF
v_call: TRBV30; d_call: TRBD2; cdr3_aa: AWSQRGAGEQY
v_call: TRBV6-1; d_call: TRBD1; cdr3_aa: ASSKQQGASSEQY
v_call: TRBV15; d_call: NA; cdr3_aa: ATSRAERDGLSYNEQF
v_call: TRBV10-2; d_call: NA; cdr3_aa: ASSEQNTGELF
v_call: TRBV20-1; d_call: NA; cdr3_aa: SARVPGSNQPQH
v_call: TRBV9; d_call: NA; cdr3_aa: ASSVGLEAGELF
v_call: TRBV28; d_call: NA; cdr3_aa: ASTRLVGVQDTQY
v_call: TRBV6-1; d_call: NA; cdr3_aa: ASSDWGGAYEQY
v_call: TRBV7-2; d_call: NA; cdr3_aa: ASSLAPRSKNSYNEQF
v_call: TRBV29-1; d_call: NA; cdr3_aa: SVEDKDWLSF
v_call: TRBV29-1; d_call: TRBD1; cdr3_aa: SASFRDRGPTRQY
v_call: TRBV12-3/TRBV12-4; d_call: TRBD1; cdr3_aa: ATGGTVHSHHYGYT
v_call: TRBV28; d_call: NA; cdr3_aa: ASNLGTGELF
v_call: TRBV29-1; d_call: NA; cdr3_aa: SANRDAIGEQF
v_call: TRBV20-1; d_call: NA; cdr3_aa: SASAGPRYGDQPQH
v_call: TRBV5-1; d_call: NA; cdr3_aa: ASSFRLLQGETQY
v_call: TRBV20-1; d_call: TRBD2; cdr3_aa: SARDLRGGADNEQF
v_call: TRBV20-1; d_call: TRBD2; cdr3_aa: SARPLAGSYNEQF
v_call: TRBV5-1; d_call: NA; cdr3_aa: ASSLGQGRTEAF
v_call: TRBV7-8; d_call: NA; cdr3_aa: ASSRSLRGDDRGEQY
v_call: TRBV10-3; d_call: NA; cdr3_aa: AISGDSNNEQF
v_call: TRBV7-9; d_call: NA; cdr3_aa: AITIQETQY
v_call: TRBV30; d_call: TRBD2; cdr3_aa: AWVGLTGELF
v_call: TRBV5-1; d_call: NA; cdr3_aa: ASGLGTRPLAYEQY
v_call: TRBV5-6; d_call: NA; cdr3_aa: ASSRYDGYT
v_call: TRBV29-1; d_call: NA; cdr3_aa: SGIWAYEQY
v_call: TRBV4-3; d_call: NA; cdr3_aa: ASSQDPSRHNEQF
v_call: TRBV14; d_call: NA; cdr3_aa: ASSGGGRRQETQY
v_call: TRBV12-3/TRBV12-4; d_call: NA; cdr3_aa: ASSLLVGTPDSHEQF
v_call: TRBV25-1; d_call: NA; cdr3_aa: ASSEEATGNTIY
v_call: TRBV6-5; d_call: TRBD2; cdr3_aa: ASSLNSGRPDTQY
v_call: TRBV10-3; d_call: NA; cdr3_aa: AISDPLSPYQETQY
v_call: TRBV5-1; d_call: TRBD2; cdr3_aa: ASSLRIAGGQQETQY
v_call: TRBV5-1; d_call: TRBD1; cdr3_aa: ASSFAGQGYEQY
v_call: TRBV5-1; d_call: NA; cdr3_aa: ASSLGTGRDQPQH
v_call: TRBV2; d_call: TRBD2; cdr3_aa: ASSRSGINNEQF
v_call: TRBV11-2; d_call: NA; cdr3_aa: ASSSAPITGELF
v_call: TRBV7-3; d_call: TRBD1; cdr3_aa: ASSPGDRARNTEAF
v_call: TRBV7-6; d_call: NA; cdr3_aa: ASSTKGSSYEQY
v_call: TRBV20-1; d_call: TRBD1; cdr3_aa: SADTGQVNYGYT
v_call: TRBV28; d_call: TRBD2; cdr3_aa: ASSSSGEGNLYEQY
v_call: TRBV7-3; d_call: TRBD2; cdr3_aa: ASSPTSGGTYTDTQY
v_call: TRBV25-1; d_call: NA; cdr3_aa: APGNEQY
v_call: TRBV10-3; d_call: TRBD1; cdr3_aa: AISESGTGREETQY
v_call: TRBV6-6; d_call: NA; cdr3_aa: ASRNSETQY